Below are 27 T cell receptor beta chains sequenced from a single sample in a study of cytomegalovirus exposure and HLA in healthy donors. PCR used 60 Vbeta primers and 13 Jbeta primers. This table comes from immunoSEQ multiplex PCR, and its TCRdb copy is limited to in-frame clones, with some not included. The table shows 150,000 to 200,000 clones, with over 75% occurring only once. Specimen: PBMCs. The receptors shown here come from a woman aged 25 to 45 in good health and CMV-seronegative.

The chain uses TRBV11-2 and TRBJ2-2, with 11 bases identical to TRBD2. Germline CDR1 is SGHAT and CDR2 is FQNNGV. This CDR3 contains 15 residues. V gave up 1 base and J gave up 6 bases; unmatched junction bases: 1. In DNA form, the CDR3 reads TGTGCCAGCAGCTTAGTACTAGCGGGGGCCGGGGAGCTGTTTTTT. It codes for CASSLVLAGAGELFF.

This chain links TRBV30 with TRBJ1-3, with 7 bases identical to TRBD1. Germline trimming cut 0 bases from V and 0 bases from J; bases unmatched to any gene: 2. CDR1 and CDR2 from the germline V gene are GTSNPN and SVGIG (reference sequence). This CDR3 contains 15 residues. CDR3 sequence: CAWSVGTASGNTIYF. CDR3 nucleotide sequence: TGTGCCTGGAGTGTAGGGACAGCCTCTGGAAACACCATATATTTT.

Concerning this clone: At one of its ends the junction is not consistent with the germline gene, which may arise from a read error. The chain carries TRBV7-3 and TRBJ2-3; 10 positions agree with TRBD2. Germline V gene sequence: CDR1 SGHTA, CDR2 FQGTGA. The CDR3 has 16 residues. Written as DNA, the CDR3 is TGTGCCAGCAGCCCTTCCGCTAGCGGGAGCACGGATACGCAGTATTTT. Translating gives CASSPSASGSTDTQYF.

This chain joins TRBV2 and TRBJ1-1; 7 positions agree with TRBD1. Per germline, CDR1 SNHLY and CDR2 FYNNEI. The CDR3 is 15 amino acids. V was clipped by 4 bases and J by 4 bases; unmatched bases: 9. Here the CDR3 reads CASSVSRQGSTEAFF. CDR3 bases: TGTGCCAGCAGTGTTTCTCGACAGGGAAGCACTGAAGCTTTCTTT.

In this sample, this clone turned up a few times. The gene calls are TRBV29-1 and TRBJ2-2, with a possible D match to TRBD1 (6 bases). The germline V and J ends were trimmed by 7 bases and 3 bases, with 15 bases remaining between them. Germline loops: CDR1 SQVTM, CDR2 ANQGSEA. This CDR3 spans 14 amino acids. CDR3 coding DNA: TGCAGCGCTCGACAGCCAGGGGACACCGGGGAGCTGTTTTTT. It specifies CSARQPGDTGELFF.

The chain is built from TRBV6-4 and TRBJ2-3; 7 bases are a match to TRBD1. The CDR3 has 15 amino acids. Germline lookup yields CDR1 MRHNA and CDR2 SNTAGT. V dropped 4 bases and J dropped 4; count of bases not matched to a gene: 8. This CDR3 reads CASSADRVGADTQYF. The DNA for the CDR3 is TGTGCCAGCAGTGCCGACAGGGTGGGCGCAGATACGCAGTATTTT.

The chain combines TRBV5-1 with TRBJ1-2; 7 positions match TRBD1. CDR3 length: 13 amino acids. Germline CDR1 and CDR2: SGHRS and YFSETQ. J lost 4 bases, V lost 9 bases, and 9 bases had no gene match. In DNA, the CDR3 is TGCGCCACTTCGTCCGGACAGGCCTATGGCTACACCTTC. Its translation is CATSSGQAYGYTF.

The CDR3: CASSLGQGQYNEQFF. Here the CDR3 DNA reads TGCGCCAGCAGCTTGGGACAGGGTCAATACAATGAGCAGTTCTTC. The chain carries TRBV5-1 and TRBJ2-1; TRBD1 agrees at 7 bases. Per germline, CDR1 SGHRS and CDR2 YFSETQ. The CDR3 totals 15 residues. J was trimmed by 4 bases and V by 0 bases; bases with no gene match: 4. The whole variable domain, remainder taken from reference TRBV5-1 and TRBJ2-1, is KAGVTQTPRYLIKTRGQQVTLSCSPISGHRSVSWYQQTPGQGLQFLFEYFSETQRNKGNFPGRFSGRQFSNSRSEMNVSTLELGDSALYLCASSLGQGQYNEQFFGPGTRLTVL.

This clone was counted between two and nine times. V and J are TRBV30 and TRBJ1-2; TRBD1 matches at 7 bases. In germline, CDR1 is GTSNPN, CDR2 SVGIG (reference sequence). This CDR3 region has 16 residues. Trimming took 0 bases from V and 4 from J; bases not matched to a gene: 11. The DNA of the CDR3 is TGTGCCTGGAGTGTACTGGTCGCAGGGGGTTCCTATGGCTACACCTTC. Translation: CAWSVLVAGGSYGYTF.

The chain links TRBV30 to TRBJ1-1, with 11 bases matching TRBD1. The V gene's germline CDR1 is GTSNPN and CDR2 SVGIG (reference sequence). V gave up 1 base and J gave up 1 base; unmatched junction bases: 2. The CDR3 has 15 amino acids. The CDR3 protein is CAWSGGTGGNTEAFF. The CDR3 bases are TGTGCCTGGAGTGGTGGGACAGGGGGGAACACTGAAGCTTTCTTT. The full variable domain, its missing parts supplied by reference TRBV30 and TRBJ1-1, is SQTIHQWPATLVQPVGSPLSLECTVEGTSNPNLYWYRQAAGRGLQLLFYSVGIGQISSEVPQNLSASRPQDRQFILSSKKLLLSDSGFYLCAWSGGTGGNTEAFFGQGTRLTVV.

The rearrangement links TRBV28 to TRBJ1-4, with TRBD1 as a possible D gene (6 bases). The V end was cut by 5 bases, the J end by 6 bases, with 13 bases between. CDR1 is MDHEN and CDR2 is SYDVKM in the germline V gene. The CDR3 runs to 14 residues. CDR3 sequence: CASSPSGGHEKLFF. The CDR3 region has the DNA TGTGCCAGCAGTCCCTCCGGGGGGCATGAAAAACTGTTTTTT.

This chain joins TRBV19 and TRBJ2-7; the D is unclear. CDR3 size: 13 residues. Germline loops: CDR1 LNHDA, CDR2 SQIVND (reference sequence). The V and J ends lost 4 bases and 1 base respectively, with 8 bases between them. The CDR3 region has the DNA TGTGCCAGTAGTAATCAGGCTTCCTACGAGCAGTACTTC. It is translated as CASSNQASYEQYF.

The chain recombines TRBV4-1 with TRBJ2-3; possible D gene TRBD2, 7 bases. Germline V gene data show CDR1 as MGHRA and CDR2 as YSYEKL. There are 17 residues in the CDR3. V lost 1 base and J 3 bases, leaving 17 bases between the germline ends. The CDR3 sequence is CASSQAGGLGQTDTQYF. In DNA, the CDR3 is TGCGCCAGCAGCCAAGCGGGGGGACTCGGACAGACAGATACGCAGTATTTT.

The chain uses TRBV30 and TRBJ2-1; 7 nucleotides agree with TRBD2. The CDR3 has 11 residues. Germline V gene data show CDR1 as GTSNPN and CDR2 as SVGIG (reference sequence). V shed 3 bases, J shed 12 bases, and the junction held 5 bases outside the gene matches. CDR3 sequence: CAWRVPSGQFF. CDR3 sequence (DNA): TGTGCCTGGAGGGTCCCTAGCGGGCAGTTCTTC.

This clone has more than one count but fewer than ten. CDR3 DNA sequence: TGTGCCATCAGCGAGGCGGGGAGACCGGCCAATCAGCCCCAGCATTTT. This translates into CAISEAGRPANQPQHF. The V call is TRBV10-3, the J call TRBJ1-5; no firm D call. The germline V gene encodes CDR1 ENHRY and CDR2 SYGVKD. V gave up 6 bases and J gave up 3 bases, with 18 bases separating them. The CDR3 sequence is 16 residues long.

This rearrangement joins TRBV2 to TRBJ2-5, with TRBD2 as a possible D gene (5 bases). This CDR3 has 16 residues. Trimming took off 6 bases at V and 1 base at J, with 18 bases between the two ends. Germline CDR1 and CDR2: SNHLY and FYNNEI. The CDR3 nucleotides read TGTGCCAGCAGATCCAGACTACCCGAGCCCCAAGAGACCCAGTACTTC. Translating it yields CASRSRLPEPQETQYF. Variable domain in full (rest from reference TRBV2 and TRBJ2-5): EPEVTQTPSHQVTQMGQEVILRCVPISNHLYFYWYRQILGQKVEFLVSFYNNEISEKSEIFDDQFSVERPDGSNFTLKIRSTKLEDSAMYFCASRSRLPEPQETQYFGPGTRLLVL.

The chain carries TRBV28 and TRBJ2-3; 7 nucleotides match TRBD1. Germline lookup yields CDR1 MDHEN and CDR2 SYDVKM. The V and J ends lost 5 bases and 0 bases, in that order; junction bases with no gene match: 2. The CDR3 runs 14 residues. CDR3 sequence: CASSEQGSTDTQYF. The DNA for the CDR3 is TGTGCCAGCAGTGAACAGGGGAGCACAGATACGCAGTATTTT.

The chain links TRBV27 to TRBJ2-3, with 9 bases fitting TRBD2. Germline V gene sequence: CDR1 MNHEY, CDR2 SMNVEV (reference sequence). Trimming at V came to 3 bases and at J to 3 bases, leaving 4 bases not matched to a gene. The CDR3 spans 15 residues. The CDR3 nucleotides are TGTGCCAGCAGTTTCGGACTAGCGATAACAGATACGCAGTATTTT. Its translation is CASSFGLAITDTQYF.

The CDR3 coding sequence is TGTGCCAGCAGCTTAAGCTGGTCCCTTAACAATGAGCAGTTCTTC. Translated, it gives CASSLSWSLNNEQFF. The chain links TRBV7-8 to TRBJ2-1; D call uncertain. Germline lookup yields CDR1 SGHVS and CDR2 FQNEAQ. Deletions cut 2 bases from V and 5 bases from J, with 13 bases between. The CDR3 is 15 residues long. Drawing the rest from reference TRBV7-8 and TRBJ2-1, the complete variable domain is GAGVSQSPRYKVAKRGQDVALRCDPISGHVSLFWYQQALGQGPEFLTYFQNEAQLDKSGLPSDRFFAERPEGSVSTLKIQRTQQEDSAVYLCASSLSWSLNNEQFFGPGTRLTVL.

This sequence joins TRBV28 and TRBJ1-1; D may be TRBD1 (6 bases). Germline-derived CDR1 and CDR2 are MDHEN and SYDVKM. The V end lost 5 bases, the J end lost 10 bases, and 20 bases lay between the germline ends. The CDR3 runs to 14 residues. CDR3 region: CASSQPGAWGGAFF. The DNA of the CDR3 is TGTGCCAGCAGTCAGCCGGGGGCCTGGGGGGGAGCTTTCTTT.

The chain recombines TRBV19 with TRBJ1-1; D remains ambiguous. V lost 3 bases to trimming and J lost 5 bases, with 7 bases between them. From germline, CDR1 is LNHDA and CDR2 SQIVND (reference sequence). The CDR3 totals 12 residues. CDR3 amino acids: CASSMAGTEAFF. In nucleotides, the CDR3 is TGTGCCAGTAGTATGGCCGGGACTGAAGCTTTCTTT.

This clone was counted a few times. The V and J genes are TRBV2 and TRBJ2-3, with 10 nucleotides matching TRBD2. Germline trimming cut 6 bases from V and 6 bases from J; bases unmatched to any gene: 0. The CDR3 runs 12 residues. Germline CDR1 is SNHLY and CDR2 is FYNNEI. CDR3 DNA sequence: TGTGCCAGCAGACTAGCGGGGGATACGCAGTATTTT. This sequence encodes CASRLAGDTQYF. The full variable domain, its missing parts supplied by reference TRBV2 and TRBJ2-3, is EPEVTQTPSHQVTQMGQEVILRCVPISNHLYFYWYRQILGQKVEFLVSFYNNEISEKSEIFDDQFSVERPDGSNFTLKIRSTKLEDSAMYFCASRLAGDTQYFGPGTRLTVL.

This chain links TRBV5-1 with TRBJ2-1; tentatively, D is TRBD2 (5 bases). Germline V lookup: CDR1 SGHRS, CDR2 YFSETQ. The CDR3 runs 15 residues. Deletions cut 0 bases from V and 4 bases from J, with 11 bases between. CDR3 sequence (DNA): TGCGCCAGCAGCTTGGTTCCGGGAATATACAATGAGCAGTTCTTC. Translation gives CASSLVPGIYNEQFF. The variable domain in full, completed from reference TRBV5-1 and TRBJ2-1, reads KAGVTQTPRYLIKTRGQQVTLSCSPISGHRSVSWYQQTPGQGLQFLFEYFSETQRNKGNFPGRFSGRQFSNSRSEMNVSTLELGDSALYLCASSLVPGIYNEQFFGPGTRLTVL.

The chain uses TRBV18 and TRBJ1-1, with 8 bases lining up with TRBD1. After removal of 1 base from V and 0 bases from J, the junction contained 25 bases not matched to a gene. Germline V gene data show CDR1 as KGHSH and CDR2 as LQKENI. CDR3 length: 23 residues. CDR3 sequence (DNA): TGTGCCAGCTCACCACTCGTAAAACCGGGACAGGCCGACCCGTTGAAGCTGAACACTGAAGCTTTCTTT. This sequence encodes CASSPLVKPGQADPLKLNTEAFF.

V and J are TRBV5-1 and TRBJ2-1; 9 bases agree with TRBD2. The CDR3 consists of 17 residues. Germline V gives CDR1 SGHRS, CDR2 YFSETQ. The V and J ends lost 0 bases and 3 bases, in that order; junction bases with no gene match: 7. The CDR3 region has the DNA TGCGCCAGCAGCTTGGGGAGGACTAGCGCCGACTACAATGAGCAGTTCTTC. It codes for CASSLGRTSADYNEQFF.

This chain connects TRBV5-1 to TRBJ2-4; 9 bases align to TRBD2. This CDR3 is 14 amino acids long. V dropped 4 bases and J dropped 6; count of bases not matched to a gene: 5. CDR1 is SGHRS and CDR2 is YFSETQ in the germline V gene. CDR3 bases: TGCGCCAGCAGCAGTAGCGGGGGAGGAAACATTCAGTACTTC. Its translation: CASSSSGGGNIQYF.

V usage is TRBV6-5 and J usage is TRBJ2-5; 7 bases fit TRBD1. The germline V gene encodes CDR1 MNHEY and CDR2 SVGAGI. The CDR3 sequence is 14 residues long. The V segment lost 4 bases and the J segment 5 bases; nucleotides outside the gene matches: 7. The CDR3 DNA is TGTGCCAGCAGTTCCCCCCGACAGGGCGAGACCCAGTACTTC. This translates into CASSSPRQGETQYF.